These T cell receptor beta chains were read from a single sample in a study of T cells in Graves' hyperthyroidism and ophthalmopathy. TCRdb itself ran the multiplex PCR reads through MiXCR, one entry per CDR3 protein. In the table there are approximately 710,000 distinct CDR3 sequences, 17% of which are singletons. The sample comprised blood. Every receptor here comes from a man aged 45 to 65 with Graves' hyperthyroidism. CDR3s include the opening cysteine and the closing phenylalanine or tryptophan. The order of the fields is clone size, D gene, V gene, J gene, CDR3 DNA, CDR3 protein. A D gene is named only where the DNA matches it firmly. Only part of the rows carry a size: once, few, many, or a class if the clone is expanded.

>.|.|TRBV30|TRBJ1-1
TGTGCCTGGAGTGACAGGGTCGATGAAGCTTTCTTT
CAWSDRVDEAFF
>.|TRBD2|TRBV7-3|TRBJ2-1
TGTGCCAGCAGCTCTCTCTACTTGACTAGCGAGAGGTCCAATGAGCAGTTCTTC
CASSSLYLTSERSNEQFF
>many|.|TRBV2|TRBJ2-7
TGTGCCAGCAGCGTAGGAACAGTAGGCTACGAGCAGTACTTC
CASSVGTVGYEQYF
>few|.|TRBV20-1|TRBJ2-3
TGCAGTGCTAGACCCCCGTTAAGCACAGATACGCAGTATTTT
CSARPPLSTDTQYF
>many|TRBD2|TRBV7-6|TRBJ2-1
TGTGCCAGCAGCTTAGTGGCGCGGGAGGGGAATGAGCAGTTCTTC
CASSLVAREGNEQFF
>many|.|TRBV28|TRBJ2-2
TGTGCCAGCAGTTGGGACGGACTTACTGGAACCGGGGAGCTGTTTTTT
CASSWDGLTGTGELFF
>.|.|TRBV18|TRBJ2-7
TGTGCCAGCTCACCCGACACGGCAAAGGCGCCAGGCTACGAGCAGTACTTC
CASSPDTAKAPGYEQYF
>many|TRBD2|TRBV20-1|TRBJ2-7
TGCAGTGCGAGAAATTGGCGACTAGCGGAGAGCGAGCAGTACTTC
CSARNWRLAESEQYF
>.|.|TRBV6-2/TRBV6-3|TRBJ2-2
TGTGCCAGCAGAGTTGCGGGGAGCACCGGGGAGCTGTTTTTT
CASRVAGSTGELFF
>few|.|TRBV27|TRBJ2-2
TGTGCCAGCAGTTTTAGGTCGATCGGGGAGCTGTTTTTT
CASSFRSIGELFF
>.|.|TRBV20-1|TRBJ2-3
TGCAGTGCCTTGGGACGACTCAGAGAGACTAGTTGGGGGACAGATACGCAGTATTTT
CSALGRLRETSWGTDTQYF
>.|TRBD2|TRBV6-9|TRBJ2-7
TGTGCCAGCAGTTACAACGGGGGGACGGCATACGAGCAGTACTTC
CASSYNGGTAYEQYF
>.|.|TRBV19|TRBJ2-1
TGTGCCAGTAGGGTAACAATCATGAGCTCCTACAATGAGCAGTTCTTC
CASRVTIMSSYNEQFF
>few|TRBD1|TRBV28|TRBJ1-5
TGTGCCAGCAGGACAGGGAATAGCAATCAGCCCCAGCATTTT
CASRTGNSNQPQHF
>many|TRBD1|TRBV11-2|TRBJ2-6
TGTGCCAGCACCCGAAATCCGGGACAGGGGGCTGGGGCCAACGTCCTGACTTTC
CASTRNPGQGAGANVLTF
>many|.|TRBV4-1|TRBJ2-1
TGCGCCAGCAGCCGATCCGGGACTCATGAGCAGTTCTTC
CASSRSGTHEQFF
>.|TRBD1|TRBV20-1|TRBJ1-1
TGCAGTGCTAGAGATGTTGGGACAGGGATGATGAACACTGAAGCTTTCTTT
CSARDVGTGMMNTEAFF
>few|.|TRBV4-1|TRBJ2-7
TGCGCCAGCAGCCAAGAGCCGCAGGGTAGGCTGTACGAGCAGTACTTC
CASSQEPQGRLYEQYF
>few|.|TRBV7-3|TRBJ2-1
TGTGCCAGCAGCCTGGGGGGTATGAATGAGCAGTTCTTC
CASSLGGMNEQFF
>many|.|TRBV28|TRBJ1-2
TGTGCCAGCAGTTTGTGGGACCAGGGTTTAGGGAATGGCTACACCTTC
CASSLWDQGLGNGYTF
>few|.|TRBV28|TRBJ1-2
TGTGCCACCGCCCCGACGGGATATGGCTACACCTTC
CATAPTGYGYTF
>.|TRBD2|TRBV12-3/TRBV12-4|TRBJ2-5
TGTGCCAGCAGTTTCTCCTTCCAGGCGGGGGTTCTAGAGACCCAGTACTTC
CASSFSFQAGVLETQYF
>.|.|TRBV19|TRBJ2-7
TGTGCCAGTAGTACGGGACACGGGAACTCCTACGAGCAGTACTTC
CASSTGHGNSYEQYF
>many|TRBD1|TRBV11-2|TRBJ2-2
TGTGCCAGCAGCCCTGACAGGGTCACCGGGGAGCTGTTTTTT
CASSPDRVTGELFF
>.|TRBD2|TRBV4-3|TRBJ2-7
TGCGCCAGCAGCCAGAGCGGGAATGTCTACGAGCAGTACTTC
CASSQSGNVYEQYF
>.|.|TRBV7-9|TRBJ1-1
TGTGCCAGCAGCCATAACCGGATAACAGGGAGTACTGAAGCTTTCTTT
CASSHNRITGSTEAFF
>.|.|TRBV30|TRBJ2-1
TGTGCCTGGAGTGTACGGGGCCTAGTTTTCGCCCGAAATGAGCAGTTCTTC
CAWSVRGLVFARNEQFF